This T cell receptor beta chain originates from a study of CD8 T cells in ankylosing spondylitis (dated 2017 in TCRdb). Regarding the study in general: T cell receptor beta repertoires were profiled in healthy donors and ankylosing spondylitis patients so that disease-linked TCR variants could be found. The full study cohort was made up of 25 ankylosing spondylitis patients and roughly 98 healthy donors. Samples of peripheral blood were taken, and for ankylosing spondylitis patients, synovial fluid was collected as well. Study-wide findings and limitations: The disease-linked clones were reported to be significantly enriched in matched synovial fluid samples from ankylosing spondylitis patients. A TCR beta motif of about eight highly homologous amino acid variants appeared characteristic of blood from ankylosing spondylitis patients. A CD8+ phenotype was shown by the disease-linked clones, which were found at relatively low frequencies in peripheral blood. Some of the motif variants had been reported before in the synovial fluid and blood of reactive arthritis patients, a finding that suggests common disease-initiation mechanisms.

Points on this clonotype: Its antigen is not yet known. The input lacks base qualities; no much larger clone sits a single base away.

Sequenced using an Illumina HiSeq 2500. TCR beta libraries were prepared by quantitative 5'-RACE with molecular barcodes. Per the authors' processing: Disease-linked TCR variants were identified with a new computational method built on a probabilistic model of VDJ rearrangement. TCRdb cleaned the public reads at Q25 with fastp, built clones with MiXCR and kept in-frame beta chains. Duplicate CDR3 protein sequences are folded into a single record with the most common DNA and genes. The V and J calls come from TCRdb's annotation, not from the publication. The sample data list approximately 540,000 distinct CDR3 sequences, and about 12% of these were observed just once. The ten largest make up approximately 7% of the sample. The CDR3 starts with the cysteine, ends with the phenylalanine, and has 12 residues. Of all the DNA, just the CDR3 is kept, 36 bases in frame from base 1. V loses 5 bases of germline sequence and J loses 6 bases, and the interval between the two ends is 9 bases. Per the germline V gene, MNHEY is the CDR1 and SVGAGI is the CDR2.

The rearranged segments are TRBV6-5 and TRBJ2-3; no D gene can be assigned with confidence. Material for sequencing was blood, either unsorted or a sorted T cell fraction (not recorded which). The clonotype comes from a male donor with ankylosing spondylitis. At the DNA level, the sequence is TGTGCCAGCAGTCCAACCCGGGATACGCAGTATTTT. Translated, it reads CASSPTRDTQYF.